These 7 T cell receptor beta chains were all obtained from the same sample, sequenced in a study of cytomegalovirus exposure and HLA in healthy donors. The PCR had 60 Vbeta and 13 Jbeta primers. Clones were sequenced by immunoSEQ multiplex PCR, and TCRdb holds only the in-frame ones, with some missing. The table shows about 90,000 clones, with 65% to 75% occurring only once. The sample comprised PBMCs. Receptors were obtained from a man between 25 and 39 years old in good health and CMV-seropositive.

The CDR3 here is CASSLRTSATYNEQFF. The DNA of the CDR3 is TGCGCCAGCAGCTTGAGGACTAGCGCAACCTACAATGAGCAGTTCTTC. The chain uses TRBV5-1 and TRBJ2-1; 9 bases are shared with TRBD2. The trim removed 1 base at V and 2 bases at J, leaving 4 bases unmatched. Germline V gene data show CDR1 as SGHRS and CDR2 as YFSETQ. The CDR3 is 16 residues long.

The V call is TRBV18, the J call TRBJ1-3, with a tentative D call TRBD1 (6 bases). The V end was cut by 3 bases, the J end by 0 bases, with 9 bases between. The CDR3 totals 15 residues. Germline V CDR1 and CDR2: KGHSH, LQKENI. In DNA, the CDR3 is TGTGCCAGCTCACCTACAGGGACCTCTGGAAACACCATATATTTT. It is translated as CASSPTGTSGNTIYF.

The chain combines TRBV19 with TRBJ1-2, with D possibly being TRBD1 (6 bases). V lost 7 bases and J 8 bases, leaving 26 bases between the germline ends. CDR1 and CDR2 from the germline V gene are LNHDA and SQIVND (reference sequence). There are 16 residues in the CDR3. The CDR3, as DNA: TGTGCCAGTACCAAAGAGGGGGGGCTCGGTGTACGGGGCTACACCTTC. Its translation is CASTKEGGLGVRGYTF. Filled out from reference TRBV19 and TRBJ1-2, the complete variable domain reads DGGITQSPKYLFRKEGQNVTLSCEQNLNHDAMYWYRQDPGQGLRLIYYSQIVNDFQKGDIAEGYSVSREKKESFPLTVTSAQKNPTAFYLCASTKEGGLGVRGYTFGSGTRLTVV.

The CDR3: CASSQEQGVGNQPQHF. CDR3 nucleotides: TGTGCCAGCAGCCAGGAACAGGGAGTGGGCAATCAGCCCCAGCATTTT. The chain links TRBV4-2 to TRBJ1-5; perhaps TRBD1 as D (6 bases). This CDR3 comprises 16 residues. V lost 3 bases and J 2 bases, leaving 14 bases between the germline ends. Germline lookup yields CDR1 LGHNA and CDR2 YNFKEQ.

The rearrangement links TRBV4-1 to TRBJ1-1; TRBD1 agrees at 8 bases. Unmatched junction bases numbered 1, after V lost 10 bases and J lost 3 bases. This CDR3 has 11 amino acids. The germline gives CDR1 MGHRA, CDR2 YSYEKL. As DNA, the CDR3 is TGCGCCACACAGGGGGACACTGAAGCTTTCTTT. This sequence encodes CATQGDTEAFF.

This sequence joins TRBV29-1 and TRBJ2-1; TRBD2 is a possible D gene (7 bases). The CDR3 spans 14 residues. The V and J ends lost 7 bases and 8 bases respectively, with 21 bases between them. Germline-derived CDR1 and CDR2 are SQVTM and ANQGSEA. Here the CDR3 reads CSAWGGGGTDEQFF. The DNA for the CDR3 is TGCAGCGCTTGGGGGGGCGGGGGAACAGATGAGCAGTTCTTC.

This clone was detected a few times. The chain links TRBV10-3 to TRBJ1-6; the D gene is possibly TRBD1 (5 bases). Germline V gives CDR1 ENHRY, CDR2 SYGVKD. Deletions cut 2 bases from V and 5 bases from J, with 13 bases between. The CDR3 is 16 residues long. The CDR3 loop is CAISEAPPGDNSPLHF. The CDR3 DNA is TGTGCCATCAGTGAGGCGCCCCCGGGGGATAATTCACCCCTCCACTTT.